This T cell receptor beta chain was documented in a study of blood T cell repertoires in COVID-19. Sequencing was performed with immunoSEQ multiplex PCR; in TCRdb, only in-frame clones are kept and a portion is missing. The sample consists of more than 250,000 clones, roughly 89% of them appearing once. Germline-derived CDR1 and CDR2 are SGHTA and FQGTGA. CDR3 size: 13 residues. J lost 8 bases, V lost 4 bases, and 2 bases had no gene match. The source material was PBMCs or T cells enriched from blood (not recorded which). The sequence was obtained from a woman in her 40s who had recovered from COVID-19. This chain uses TRBV7-3 with TRBJ1-5, with 10 bases lining up with TRBD1. The CDR3 here is CASSYGQGEPQHF. The CDR3 coding sequence is TGTGCCAGCAGCTACGGACAGGGGGAGCCCCAGCATTTT.